One and the same sample provided the 22 T cell receptor beta chains below, sequenced in a study of CD8+CD57+ T cells in acquired aplastic anemia. Genomic DNA constituted the template upon which TCR beta VDJ and CDR3 profiling was performed. TCRdb passed the reads through MiXCR, listing each CDR3 protein once. The sample lists roughly 300,000 distinct CDR3 sequences, 45% to 70% occurring once. Sample: sorted CD4+, CD8+, or CD8+CD57+ T cells (not recorded which) from PBMCs. These receptor sequences come from a human donor with severe aplastic anemia or a healthy control (not recorded which).

This chain links TRBV20-1 with TRBJ2-2; D not resolved. Trimming removed 0 bases at V and 7 bases at J, with 3 bases between. This CDR3 has 11 amino acids. Germline values: CDR1 DFQATT, CDR2 SNEGSKA (reference sequence). This CDR3 reads CSARDGGELFF. The DNA of the CDR3 is TGCAGTGCTAGAGACGGCGGGGAGCTGTTTTTT.

This clonotype was counted ten times or more. Here the CDR3 DNA reads TGTGCCACCAGAGTACACGTTAACGGAGCCTACGAGCAGTACTTC. Translating gives CATRVHVNGAYEQYF. The rearrangement uses TRBV6-1 and TRBJ2-7; D is unresolved. The germline V and J ends were trimmed by 10 bases and 2 bases, with 21 bases remaining between them. The CDR3 extends over 15 amino acids. The germline gives CDR1 MNHNS, CDR2 SASEGT.

This chain joins TRBV7-3 and TRBJ2-7; possible D gene TRBD2, 6 bases. This CDR3 has 13 residues. Trimming stripped 1 base from V and 6 bases from J, with 10 bases between. In germline, CDR1 is SGHTA, CDR2 FQGTGA. The CDR3 coding sequence is TGTGCCAGCAGCTTAAGTGGCGGGGCCGAGCAGTACTTC. Translating it yields CASSLSGGAEQYF. The full variable domain, completed using reference TRBV7-3 and TRBJ2-7, is GAGVSQTPSNKVTEKGKYVELRCDPISGHTALYWYRQSLGQGPEFLIYFQGTGAADDSGLPNDRFFAVRPEGSVSTLKIQRTERGDSAVYLCASSLSGGAEQYFGPGTRLTVT.

J is TRBJ2-7 and V is TRBV7-6; 7 bases match TRBD1. V gave up 1 base and J gave up 6 bases; unmatched junction bases: 9. Germline V lookup: CDR1 SGHVS, CDR2 FNYEAQ. The CDR3 is 15 residues long. The CDR3 coding sequence is TGTGCCAGCAGCTTAGAGGCCGGGACAGCTGGCGAGCAGTACTTC. Protein product: CASSLEAGTAGEQYF.

This chain joins TRBV19 and TRBJ2-7; 10 bases match TRBD2. The germline CDR1 and CDR2 sequences are LNHDA and SQIVND (reference sequence). V shed 1 base, J shed 2 bases, and the junction held 8 bases outside the gene matches. This CDR3 is 17 amino acids long. In DNA form, the CDR3 reads TGTGCCAGTAGTATAGGGACTAGCGGCCGAGGGGCCTACGAGCAGTACTTC. It translates to CASSIGTSGRGAYEQYF.

This clonotype was seen many times. V usage is TRBV7-8 and J usage is TRBJ1-4; TRBD1 might be the D (5 bases). V lost 5 bases and J lost 5, with 15 bases in between. The V gene's germline CDR1 is SGHVS and CDR2 FQNEAQ. This CDR3 region has 15 residues. CDR3 protein: CASSLLLQGNEKLFF. The CDR3, as DNA: TGTGCCAGCAGCCTCCTTCTGCAGGGAAATGAAAAACTGTTTTTT. Full variable domain (rest looked up from reference TRBV7-8 and TRBJ1-4): GAGVSQSPRYKVAKRGQDVALRCDPISGHVSLFWYQQALGQGPEFLTYFQNEAQLDKSGLPSDRFFAERPEGSVSTLKIQRTQQEDSAVYLCASSLLLQGNEKLFFGSGTQLSVL.

The CDR3 nucleotides are TGTGCCAGCAGCGTAGTCGAAGGGAATACGCAGTATTTT. Its translation: CASSVVEGNTQYF. The chain recombines TRBV9 with TRBJ2-3; unclear D gene. This CDR3 has 13 amino acids. V was pared by 0 bases and J by 7 bases, with 9 bases between. Germline lookup yields CDR1 SGDLS and CDR2 YYNGEE.

The chain uses TRBV5-1 and TRBJ1-1; the match to TRBD1 covers 8 bases. With 2 bases clipped from V and 0 bases from J, the junction kept 9 bases outside the gene matches. Germline V gene lookup returns CDR1 SGHRS and CDR2 YFSETQ. The CDR3 consists of 17 residues. In DNA form, the CDR3 reads TGCGCCAGCAGCTTCCAGGGGGCTCAGGGGATGAACACTGAAGCTTTCTTT. Translating it yields CASSFQGAQGMNTEAFF.

The chain employs TRBV19 and TRBJ2-3; 12 nucleotides line up with TRBD2. CDR3 length: 18 amino acids. Germline loops: CDR1 LNHDA, CDR2 SQIVND (reference sequence). The V and J ends lost 5 bases and 7 bases, in that order; junction bases with no gene match: 16. CDR3 residues: CASSAEGRLAGELYTQYF. CDR3 DNA: TGTGCCAGTAGTGCTGAAGGGAGACTAGCGGGAGAGTTGTATACGCAGTATTTT.

A note on this clonotype: The CDR3 does not close with the conserved phenylalanine or tryptophan, likely indicating a read error. The chain links TRBV2 to TRBJ2-2; the D gene is possibly TRBD2 (7 bases). The V gene's germline CDR1 is SNHLY and CDR2 FYNNEI. This CDR3 contains 14 residues. Trimming removed 9 bases at V and 2 bases at J, with 13 bases between. CDR3 protein: CASTGRGNTGELFL. Written as DNA, the CDR3 is TGTGCCAGTACAGGGAGGGGTAACACCGGGGAGCTGTTTCTT.

This clonotype came up many times. The V call is TRBV11-2, the J call TRBJ1-6; TRBD1 might be the D (5 bases). CDR1 is SGHAT and CDR2 is FQNNGV in the germline V gene. The CDR3 contains 14 residues. Trimming cost V 5 bases and J 8 bases, with 13 bases left between them. In DNA, the CDR3 is TGTGCCAGCAGCCGACGGGGGAACGATTCACCCCTCCACTTT. It specifies CASSRRGNDSPLHF.

This rearrangement joins TRBV7-9 to TRBJ2-7, with 12 bases identical to TRBD2. Germline values: CDR1 SEHNR, CDR2 FQNEAQ (reference sequence). The V and J ends lost 6 bases and 5 bases, in that order; junction bases with no gene match: 14. The CDR3 contains 17 residues. CDR3 in DNA: TGTGCCAGCAGTGCTACAGGACTAGCGGGGCGGCAGAACGAGCAGTACTTC. It encodes CASSATGLAGRQNEQYF.

CDR3: CASSGPVWGITDTQYF. The CDR3 bases are TGTGCCAGCAGCGGCCCGGTATGGGGGATCACAGATACGCAGTATTTT. The chain carries TRBV7-9 and TRBJ2-3, with D perhaps matching TRBD1 or TRBD2 (5 bases each). The germline CDR1 and CDR2 sequences are SEHNR and FQNEAQ (reference sequence). The CDR3 extends over 16 amino acids. V dropped 5 bases and J dropped 2 bases, with 17 bases sitting between them.

The genes are TRBV20-1 and TRBJ2-2; D gene ambiguous. Germline V gene lookup returns CDR1 DFQATT and CDR2 SNEGSKA (reference sequence). The CDR3 is 11 amino acids. The V end was cut by 6 bases, the J end by 7 bases, with 9 bases between. As DNA, the CDR3 is TGCAGTGCGCTAATAGTCGGGGAGCTGTTTTTT. Translating it yields CSALIVGELFF.

This clonotype was seen only a few times. This likely comes from a read error, as the CDR3 has no conserved phenylalanine or tryptophan at its end. In nucleotides, the CDR3 is TGCACCGCCCGGGCACAGGGCTCCTATAATTCACCCCTCCACTCT. Protein product: CTARAQGSYNSPLHS. This sequence joins TRBV20-1 and TRBJ1-6; possibly TRBD1 for D (6 bases). In germline, CDR1 is DFQATT, CDR2 SNEGSKA (reference sequence). This CDR3 has 15 amino acids.

This clonotype was observed at least ten times. No conserved phenylalanine or tryptophan is present at the end of the CDR3, so a read error is the likely explanation. Because the CDR3's place on the DNA is in doubt, the DNA is left out and the CDR3 is given as listed by TCRdb. This chain's CDR3 is CASSPGDFRGNRL. The chain employs TRBV6-1 and TRBJ1-2. Germline assignment: CDR1 MNHNS and CDR2 SASEGT. The CDR3 is 13 amino acids in total, end residues counted.

This clonotype was observed at least ten times. This sequence joins TRBV2 and TRBJ2-3; 13 bases are shared with TRBD2. In germline, CDR1 is SNHLY, CDR2 FYNNEI. The trim removed 5 bases at V and 1 base at J, leaving 3 bases unmatched. The CDR3 contains 16 residues. The CDR3 sequence: CASSPGLAGGTDTQYF. The CDR3 coding sequence is TGTGCCAGCAGTCCTGGACTAGCGGGGGGCACAGATACGCAGTATTTT.

This clonotype has only one observation. V and J are TRBV10-2 and TRBJ1-6; a possible D gene is TRBD1 (5 bases). This CDR3 spans 15 amino acids. Trimming pared 2 bases from V and 10 bases from J, leaving 15 bases between. Germline V gene lookup returns CDR1 WSHSY and CDR2 SAAADI. Here the CDR3 reads CASSEESGQRSPLHF. DNA of the CDR3: TGCGCCAGCAGTGAGGAGTCAGGGCAGAGGTCACCCCTCCACTTT.

The chain recombines TRBV10-3 with TRBJ2-5; possibly TRBD2 for D (6 bases). The CDR3 loop spans 15 amino acids. The germline V gene encodes CDR1 ENHRY and CDR2 SYGVKD. V was shortened by 3 bases and J by 1 base, with 12 bases between the two germline ends. CDR3 sequence (DNA): TGTGCCATCAGTGATACACTAGCACCCCAAGAGACCCAGTACTTC. It yields the protein CAISDTLAPQETQYF.

This clonotype turned up a few times. The CDR3 DNA reads as TGTGCCAGCAGTGATGCTAGCGGGAGTTACAATGAGCAGTTCTTC. Protein sequence: CASSDASGSYNEQFF. This chain connects TRBV2 to TRBJ2-1, with 10 bases aligning to TRBD2. The CDR3 loop spans 15 amino acids. Looked up from germline, CDR1 is SNHLY and CDR2 is FYNNEI. With 3 bases clipped from V and 4 bases from J, the junction kept 3 bases outside the gene matches. The whole variable domain, remainder taken from reference TRBV2 and TRBJ2-1, is EPEVTQTPSHQVTQMGQEVILRCVPISNHLYFYWYRQILGQKVEFLVSFYNNEISEKSEIFDDQFSVERPDGSNFTLKIRSTKLEDSAMYFCASSDASGSYNEQFFGPGTRLTVL.

In its sample, this clonotype was seen many times. The rearrangement joins TRBV5-1 to TRBJ2-5; the match to TRBD2 covers 13 bases. The junction had 6 bases not matched to a gene; V was cut back by 3 bases and J by 4 bases. This CDR3 region has 16 residues. The germline V gene has CDR1 SGHRS and CDR2 YFSETQ. The CDR3 DNA follows: TGCGCCAGCAGCTCGGGACTAGCGGGGAGGGGAGAGACCCAGTACTTC. Encoded protein: CASSSGLAGRGETQYF.

This chain links TRBV29-1 with TRBJ1-1; tentative D call: TRBD1 (6 bases). This CDR3 region has 15 residues. Germline CDR1 reads SQVTM; CDR2 reads ANQGSEA. Trimming removed 2 bases at V and 6 bases at J, with 19 bases between. The CDR3, as DNA: TGCAGCGTTGAATATGGGAACAGGGCTGTGTCTGAAGCTTTCTTT. Its protein is CSVEYGNRAVSEAFF.